Included here is one T cell receptor (beta chain) sequence, with context. CDR3 length equals 15 residues. Looked up from germline, CDR1 is SGHDT and CDR2 is YYEEEE. V dropped 4 bases and J dropped 2 bases, with 14 bases sitting between them. Use of 60 Vbeta and 13 Jbeta primers characterized the PCR. Sequenced by immunoSEQ multiplex PCR; TCRdb stores in-frame clones only, minus some. The repertoire holds 100,000 or so clones, with approximately 81% as singletons. The sample belongs to a study of cytomegalovirus exposure and HLA in healthy donors. Specimen: PBMCs. V is TRBV5-6 and J is TRBJ2-3, with D tentatively TRBD2 (7 bases). The sequence was collected from a female donor in good health and CMV-seropositive. CDR3 sequence: CASSEGGGPTDTQYF. The CDR3 bases are TGTGCCAGCAGCGAGGGGGGGGGCCCCACAGATACGCAGTATTTT. The whole variable domain, filled in from reference TRBV5-6 and TRBJ2-3, reads DAGVTQSPTHLIKTRGQQVTLRCSPKSGHDTVSWYQQALGQGPQFIFQYYEEEERQRGNFPDRFSGHQFPNYSSELNVNALLLGDSALYLCASSEGGGPTDTQYFGPGTRLTVL.